Listed below are T cell receptor beta chains from one sample, sequenced in a study of regulatory T cells in long-lasting Graves disease. One entry per CDR3 protein results from TCRdb running MiXCR on the multiplex PCR reads. The sample includes roughly 250,000 distinct CDR3 sequences, approximately 20% of them seen just once. The same specimen was also included in a second study, on T cells in Graves' hyperthyroidism and ophthalmopathy.

The sample in question was peripheral blood mononuclear cells (PBMCs), obtained at new diagnosis, from a patient treated with antithyroid drugs. The receptors were sampled from a woman aged 30 to 39 with Graves disease. CDR3s include the opening cysteine and the closing phenylalanine or tryptophan. Fields, in order: D gene, J gene, clone size, V gene, CDR3 length, CDR3 protein, CDR3 DNA. The D gene is left open where the match is weak. Expanded clones get a size class; other rows say once, few or many, or leave the size out.

D: -; J: TRBJ2-3; size: many; V: TRBV20-1; length: 13; CDR3: CSALWTGTDTQYF; DNA: TGCAGTGCTTTATGGACAGGCACAGATACGCAGTATTTT
D: -; J: TRBJ1-1; size: many; V: TRBV4-2; length: 15; CDR3: CASSLYGQRNTEAFF; DNA: TGTGCCAGCAGCCTATACGGACAGCGGAACACTGAAGCTTTCTTT
D: -; J: TRBJ1-4; size: few; V: TRBV25-1; length: 15; CDR3: CASSGLGQINEKLFF; DNA: TGTGCCAGCAGTGGCCTCGGACAAATTAATGAAAAACTGTTTTTT
D: TRBD2; J: TRBJ2-1; size: many; V: TRBV20-1; length: 17; CDR3: CSARDWVLAGGQGEQFF; DNA: TGCAGTGCTAGAGATTGGGTGCTGGCGGGGGGGCAGGGTGAGCAGTTCTTC
D: -; J: TRBJ1-1; size: many; V: TRBV20-1; length: 12; CDR3: CSAPEGYTEAFF; DNA: TGCAGTGCCCCCGAGGGCTACACTGAAGCTTTCTTT
D: -; J: TRBJ2-3; size: many; V: TRBV24-1; length: 16; CDR3: CATSDSPGASTDTQYF; DNA: TGTGCCACCAGTGATTCTCCGGGGGCAAGCACAGATACGCAGTATTTT
D: -; J: TRBJ1-1; size: many; V: TRBV20-1; length: 14; CDR3: CSASDSTDYTEAFF; DNA: TGCAGTGCTTCGGACAGTACCGATTACACTGAAGCTTTCTTT
D: -; J: TRBJ1-1; size: many; V: TRBV5-1; length: 14; CDR3: CASSQGHQNTEAFF; DNA: TGTGCCAGCAGCCAGGGGCATCAGAACACTGAAGCTTTCTTT
D: TRBD1; J: TRBJ2-1; size: many; V: TRBV2; length: 15; CDR3: CASRGTQGAHNEQFF; DNA: TGTGCCAGCAGAGGAACCCAGGGGGCCCACAATGAGCAGTTCTTC
D: TRBD1; J: TRBJ1-4; size: many; V: TRBV13; length: 14; CDR3: CASSQQGRGEKLFF; DNA: TGTGCCAGCAGTCAACAGGGGCGCGGGGAAAAACTGTTTTTT
D: -; J: TRBJ1-4; size: many; V: TRBV10-3; length: 14; CDR3: CAISEVAGGEKLFF; DNA: TGTGCCATCAGTGAGGTGGCCGGGGGGGAAAAACTGTTTTTT
D: -; J: TRBJ2-7; size: -; V: TRBV25-1; length: 14; CDR3: CASSDADSAYEQYF; DNA: TGTGCCAGCAGTGACGCAGACAGCGCCTACGAGCAGTACTTC
D: -; J: TRBJ2-7; size: few; V: TRBV20-1; length: 13; CDR3: CSAYRDGLYEQYF; DNA: TGCAGTGCTTACCGGGACGGATTATACGAGCAGTACTTC
D: TRBD1; J: TRBJ2-5; size: many; V: TRBV5-5; length: 15; CDR3: CASSSRQGGLETQYF; DNA: TGTGCCAGCAGCTCGAGACAGGGGGGGTTAGAGACCCAGTACTTC
D: -; J: TRBJ2-2; size: many; V: TRBV11-1; length: 14; CDR3: CASSLAQGAGELFF; DNA: TGTGCCAGCAGCTTAGCACAGGGAGCCGGGGAGCTGTTTTTT
D: TRBD2; J: TRBJ2-3; size: many; V: TRBV7-3; length: 18; CDR3: CASSTGTSGGAGADTQYF; DNA: TGTGCCAGCAGCACCGGGACTAGCGGGGGGGCTGGAGCAGATACGCAGTATTTT
D: -; J: TRBJ1-1; size: -; V: TRBV3-1; length: 13; CDR3: CASSQERSSEAFF; DNA: TGTGCCAGCAGCCAAGAGCGGTCGTCTGAAGCTTTCTTT
D: TRBD1; J: TRBJ2-7; size: -; V: TRBV27; length: 16; CDR3: CASRASWANRGYEQYF; DNA: TGTGCCAGCAGGGCTTCGTGGGCGAACAGGGGTTACGAGCAGTACTTC
D: -; J: TRBJ1-2; size: many; V: TRBV7-9; length: 15; CDR3: CASSLSRSSGSGYTF; DNA: TGTGCCAGCAGCCTCTCCCGCAGTTCAGGCTCTGGCTACACCTTC
D: TRBD1; J: TRBJ1-6; size: -; V: TRBV4-2; length: 17; CDR3: CASSQEWDREGHSPLHF; DNA: TGTGCCAGCAGCCAAGAATGGGACAGGGAGGGGCATTCACCCCTCCACTTT
D: -; J: TRBJ2-2; size: -; V: TRBV19; length: 15; CDR3: CASSVGGLVAGELSF; DNA: TGTGCCAGTAGTGTTGGGGGGTTGGTCGCCGGGGAGCTGTCTTTT
D: -; J: TRBJ2-3; size: once; V: TRBV6-1; length: 13; CDR3: CATSDLRADTQYF; DNA: TGTGCCACCAGTGATTTGCGGGCAGATACGCAGTATTTT